This TCR beta chain was recovered during a study of T cells after yellow fever vaccination. TCRdb re-derived calls from the 5' RACE reads in MiXCR, one entry per CDR3 protein. The sample includes 350,000 or so distinct CDR3 sequences, roughly 8.6% seen only once; the top ten take around 17%. This clonotype was picked up a small number of times. CDR1 LGHNT and CDR2 FRNRAP come from the germline V gene. This CDR3 has 16 residues. The V gene end was trimmed by 3 bases and the J gene end by 2 bases; junction bases not matched to a gene: 7. Sequencing used PBMCs, obtained roughly seven weeks after the first yellow fever vaccination. The receptor's source is a man between 18 and 35 years old who received the YFV17D yellow fever vaccine. The rearrangement uses TRBV12-5 and TRBJ2-7, with 10 bases fitting TRBD2. Here the CDR3 DNA reads TGTGCTAGTGGTTTCCTAATAGCGGGGGGCCCCTACGAGCAGTACTTC. It yields the protein CASGFLIAGGPYEQYF. Full variable domain (missing parts from reference TRBV12-5 and TRBJ2-7): DARVTQTPRHKVTEMGQEVTMRCQPILGHNTVFWYRQTMMQGLELLAYFRNRAPLDDSGMPKDRFSAEMPDATLATLKIQPSEPRDSAVYFCASGFLIAGGPYEQYFGPGTRLTVT.